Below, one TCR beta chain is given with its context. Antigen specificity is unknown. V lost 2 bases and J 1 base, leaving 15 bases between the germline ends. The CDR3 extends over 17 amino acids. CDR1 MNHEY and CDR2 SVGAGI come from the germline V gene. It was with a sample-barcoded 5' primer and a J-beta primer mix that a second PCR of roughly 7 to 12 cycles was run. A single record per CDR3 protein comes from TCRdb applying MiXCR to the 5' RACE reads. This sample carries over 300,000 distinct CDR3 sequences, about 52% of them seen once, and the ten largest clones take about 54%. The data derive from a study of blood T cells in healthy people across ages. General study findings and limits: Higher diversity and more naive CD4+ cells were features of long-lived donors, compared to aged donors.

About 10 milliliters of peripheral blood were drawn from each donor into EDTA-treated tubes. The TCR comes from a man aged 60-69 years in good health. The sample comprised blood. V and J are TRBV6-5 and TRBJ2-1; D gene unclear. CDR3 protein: CASSYGYVYDSYNEQFF. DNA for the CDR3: TGTGCCAGCAGTTACGGCTATGTATATGATTCCTACAATGAGCAGTTCTTC.